A selection of T cell receptor beta chains follows, all from one sample in a study of CD8+ T cells in alopecia areata. Libraries were prepared by immunoSEQ multiplex PCR; TCRdb keeps only in-frame clonotypes and omits some of them. The sample consists of over 95,000 clones, 41% of them appearing once. Sequencing was carried out using CD4+ T cells sorted from blood. The source is a human donor with alopecia areata. Both conserved end residues are part of each CDR3.

V gene	CDR3 protein
TRBV28	CASSTPGRRYNEQFF
TRBV6-5	CASSYSNVRVNSPLHF
TRBV30	CAWRGLSNQPQHF
TRBV7-3	CASSLTKGNTEAFF
TRBV30	CAWISAGVWTDTQYF
TRBV28	CASSSPGVETQYF
TRBV7-2	CASSSQQGAKNIQYF
TRBV2	CASLLATEQFF
TRBV5-1	CASTPRQTSVGELFF
TRBV30	CAWSVSRRNTEAFF
TRBV5-6	CASSQEGGQFF
TRBV5-1	CASSLRVGGNEQFF
TRBV2	CASRAYSGRIDNEQFF
TRBV28	CASSPRQGLHNQPQHF
TRBV28	CASQNDYEQYF
TRBV30	CAWSSTSPRGTDTQYF
TRBV7-9	CASSLGGRPTEAFF
TRBV20-1	CSATIQETQYF
TRBV7-2	CASSLVTGSYNEQFF
TRBV28	CASRPASVADTQYF
TRBV5-1	CASSPRTGPHGYTF
TRBV30	CAWTRPGLENTEAFF
TRBV29-1	CSVAVRQGKAFF
TRBV29-1	CSVSSGGAEFSTDTQYF
TRBV7-9	CASSRDYEQYF
TRBV29-1	CSVVLVREQYF
TRBV5-1	CASSLGGRGNKETQYF
TRBV7-6	CASSLVAGGRNEQYF
TRBV5-4	CASSLEGYSVYEQYF
TRBV2	CASRLPGTTINSNQPQHF
TRBV29-1	CSAGGGFNEQYF
TRBV27	CASSFSAGPYEQYF
TRBV7-9	CASSLVETSGNEQFF